A single TCR beta chain is shown here with its context. Germline V lookup: CDR1 SGHRS, CDR2 YFSETQ. The CDR3 contains 13 residues. The cDNA for TCR beta came from 5'RACE template switching with UMIs. TCRdb re-called the 5' RACE reads and catalogs CDR3 proteins one per entry, DNA excluded. The repertoire shows over 250,000 distinct CDR3 sequences; the top ten hold 4% to 5%. This specimen belongs to a study of T cells expressing NK-cell markers. The sequence derives from a woman aged 18 to 69 in good health. V gene TRBV5-1 combines with J gene TRBJ2-7; TCRdb's assignment of TRBD2 cannot be checked, as there is no DNA. Sequencing used blood T cells: a sorted CD56 or NKG2C T cell subset, CD4+ or CD8+ T cells, or bulk PBMC T cells (not recorded which). The CDR3 here is CASSPQDYSEQYF.